This T cell receptor (beta chain) was sequenced for a study of T cell responses to AZD1222 COVID-19 vaccine. As for the study in general: Samples with a second dose at about 4 or about 12 weeks were pooled together. Findings and caveats of the study: The study found vaccine-associated CD4 TCRs spanning spike, dominant at 160-218 and 743-854. Repertoires were obtained solely post-peak T cell response.

Concerning this clone: Its antigen remains unidentified.

The protocol was immunoSEQ multiplex PCR, while the TCRdb copy is restricted to in-frame clones and leaves out a portion. The top ten clones hold less than 25% of a sample with some 74,000 clones, around 80% of them seen once. The CDR3 is 13 residues long. Per germline, CDR1 KGHSH and CDR2 LQKENI. V shed 2 bases and J shed 4 bases, with 9 bases lying between them. The material sequenced was peripheral blood, taken on day 0 of AZD1222 vaccination. The chain carries TRBV18 and TRBJ2-7; D gene ambiguous. The sequence derives from an adult in good health. The CDR3 spells CASSPGVGYEQYF. CDR3 bases: TGTGCCAGCTCACCAGGGGTTGGATACGAGCAGTACTTC.